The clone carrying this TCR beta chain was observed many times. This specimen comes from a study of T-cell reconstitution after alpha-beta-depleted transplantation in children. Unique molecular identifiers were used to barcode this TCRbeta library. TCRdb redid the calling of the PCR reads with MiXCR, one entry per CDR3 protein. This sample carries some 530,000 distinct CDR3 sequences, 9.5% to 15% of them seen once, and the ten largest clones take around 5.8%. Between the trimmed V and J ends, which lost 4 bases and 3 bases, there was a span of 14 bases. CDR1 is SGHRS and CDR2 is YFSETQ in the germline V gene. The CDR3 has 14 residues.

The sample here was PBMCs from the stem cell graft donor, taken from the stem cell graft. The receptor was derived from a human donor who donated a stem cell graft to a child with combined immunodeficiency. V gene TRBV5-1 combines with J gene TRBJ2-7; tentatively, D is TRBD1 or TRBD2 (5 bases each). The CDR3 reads CASSLGTDFYEQYF. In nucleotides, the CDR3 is TGCGCCAGCAGCCTCGGGACGGATTTCTACGAGCAGTACTTC.